This T cell receptor (beta chain) was captured in a study of shared clonotypes between healthy human individuals. Study-wide results and caveats: Naive subsets typically showed greater estimated richness than memory subsets.

This CDR3 contains 15 residues. V shed 5 bases and J 5 bases; nucleotides not matched to a gene: 7. Germline-derived CDR1 and CDR2 are MNHEY and SMNVEV (reference sequence). Produced via immunoSEQ multiplex PCR; TCRdb's table is partial and in-frame only. The sample includes about 580,000 clones, roughly 98% of them seen just once. About this clone: Its matching antigen is unknown.

Positive CCR7 selection of CD45RO-negative cells yielded the naive CD8 cells, and terminally differentiated effector memory CD45RA+ cells were excluded. The receptor's source is a man aged 30-40 years in good health. Specimen: naive CD8+ T cells sorted from blood. The chain is built from TRBV27 and TRBJ2-1; 9 nucleotides align to TRBD2. This chain's CDR3 is CASSPLAGVHNEQFF. The CDR3 nucleotides are TGTGCCAGCAGTCCGTTAGCGGGAGTCCACAATGAGCAGTTCTTC.